Given below is one T cell receptor beta chain in context. No antigen is known for it. The data belong to a study of CD8+CD57+ T cells in acquired aplastic anemia. Study summary: Mean yield of DNA from sorted CD4+ and CD8+ cells was roughly 3.2 ug.

This CDR3 spans 12 amino acids. Germline loops: CDR1 SGHTA, CDR2 FQGNSA. Trimming pared 5 bases from V and 3 bases from J, leaving 8 bases between. Sequencing involved patients with CD8+CD57+ cell expansion previously shown by flow cytometry. The study profiled TCR beta VDJ and CDR3 using genomic DNA as template. MiXCR, applied by TCRdb to the reads, yields one record per CDR3 protein. This repertoire shows around 500,000 distinct CDR3 sequences, under 40% found once; its top ten account for less than 0.85%. Notes on the study in general: Any difference that existed in CD8+ Simpson's diversity between patients and controls was not significant.

The sample comprised sorted CD4+, CD8+, or CD8+CD57+ T cells (not recorded which) from PBMCs. This sequence was found in a human donor with aplastic anemia. V is TRBV7-2 and J is TRBJ2-7; D unresolved. CDR3 protein: CASSRLDYEQYF. In DNA, the CDR3 is TGTGCCAGCAGCCGCCTAGACTACGAGCAGTACTTC.